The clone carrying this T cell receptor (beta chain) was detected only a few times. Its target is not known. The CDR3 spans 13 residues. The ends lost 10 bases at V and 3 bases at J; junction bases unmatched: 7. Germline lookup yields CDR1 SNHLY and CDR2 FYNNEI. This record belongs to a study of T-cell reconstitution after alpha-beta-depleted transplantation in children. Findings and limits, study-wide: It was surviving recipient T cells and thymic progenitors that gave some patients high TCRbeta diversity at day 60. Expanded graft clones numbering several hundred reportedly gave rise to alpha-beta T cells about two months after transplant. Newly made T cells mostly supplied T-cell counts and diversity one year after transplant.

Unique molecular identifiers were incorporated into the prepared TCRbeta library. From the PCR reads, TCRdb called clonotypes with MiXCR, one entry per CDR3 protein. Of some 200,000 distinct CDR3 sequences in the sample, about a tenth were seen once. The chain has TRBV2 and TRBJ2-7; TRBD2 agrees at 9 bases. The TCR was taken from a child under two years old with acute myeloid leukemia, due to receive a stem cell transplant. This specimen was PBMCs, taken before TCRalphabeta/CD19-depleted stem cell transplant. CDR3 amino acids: CATRTSEIYEQYF. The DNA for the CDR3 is TGTGCCACCCGGACTAGCGAGATCTACGAGCAGTACTTC. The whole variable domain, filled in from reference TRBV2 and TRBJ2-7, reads EPEVTQTPSHQVTQMGQEVILRCVPISNHLYFYWYRQILGQKVEFLVSFYNNEISEKSEIFDDQFSVERPDGSNFTLKIRSTKLEDSAMYFCATRTSEIYEQYFGPGTRLTVT.